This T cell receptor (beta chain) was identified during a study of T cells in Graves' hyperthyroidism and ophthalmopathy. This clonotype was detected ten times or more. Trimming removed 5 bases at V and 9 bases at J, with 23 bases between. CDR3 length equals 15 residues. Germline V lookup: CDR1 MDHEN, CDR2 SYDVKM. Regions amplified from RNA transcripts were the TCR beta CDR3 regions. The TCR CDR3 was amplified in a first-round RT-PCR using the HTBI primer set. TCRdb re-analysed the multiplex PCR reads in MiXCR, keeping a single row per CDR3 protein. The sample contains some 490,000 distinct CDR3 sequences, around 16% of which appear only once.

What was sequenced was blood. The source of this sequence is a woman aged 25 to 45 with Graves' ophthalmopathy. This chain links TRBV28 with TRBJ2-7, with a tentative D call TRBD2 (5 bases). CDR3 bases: TGTGCCAGCAGTCTCTCCCAATCTAGGACTTCGGGGCAGTACTTC. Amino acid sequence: CASSLSQSRTSGQYF.